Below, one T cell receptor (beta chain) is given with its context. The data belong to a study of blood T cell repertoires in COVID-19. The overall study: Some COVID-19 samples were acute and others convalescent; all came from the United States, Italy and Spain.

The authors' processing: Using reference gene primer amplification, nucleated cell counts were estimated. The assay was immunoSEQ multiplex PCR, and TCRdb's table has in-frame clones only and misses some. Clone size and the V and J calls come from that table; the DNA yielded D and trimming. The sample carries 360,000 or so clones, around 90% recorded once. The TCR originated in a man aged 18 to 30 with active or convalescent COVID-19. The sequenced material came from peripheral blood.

Written as DNA, the CDR3 is TGTGCCAGCAGTATTCGCGGCCGCACAGATACGCAGTATTTT. It is translated as CASSIRGRTDTQYF. This rearrangement joins TRBV2 to TRBJ2-3, with D uncertain. This CDR3 has 14 residues. Germline lookup yields CDR1 SNHLY and CDR2 FYNNEI. The V end lost 5 bases, the J end lost 1 base, and 10 bases lay between the germline ends. The whole variable domain, filled in from reference TRBV2 and TRBJ2-3, reads EPEVTQTPSHQVTQMGQEVILRCVPISNHLYFYWYRQILGQKVEFLVSFYNNEISEKSEIFDDQFSVERPDGSNFTLKIRSTKLEDSAMYFCASSIRGRTDTQYFGPGTRLTVL.